This entry concerns a single TCR beta chain. Its antigen remains unknown. The sample belongs to a study of shared clonotypes between healthy human individuals. Under the authors' procedure: ImmunoSEQ only sent back junction sequences with no quality scores, so filtering was done differently. Libraries were prepared by immunoSEQ multiplex PCR; TCRdb keeps only in-frame clonotypes and omits some of them. V and J calls and clone size follow that table, whereas D and trimming were derived from the DNA. The sample lists about 1 million clones; approximately 70% were seen once. CDR3 length: 18 residues. V dropped 8 bases and J dropped 3; count of bases not matched to a gene: 18. Germline-derived CDR1 and CDR2 are SGHTA and FQGNSA. Findings and caveats of the study: An effect of sequencing depth on clonotype sharing among donors was expected. Generally, estimated richness proved larger in naive subsets than it did in memory subsets.

The specimen sequenced was memory CD4+ T cells sorted from blood. Subset specified: CD45RA-negative fraction. The chain employs TRBV7-2 and TRBJ2-3; 9 bases fit TRBD2. This TCR derives from a man aged 18 to 29 in good health. CDR3 protein: CASGFTGGRAVRTDTQYF. The DNA for the CDR3 is TGTGCCAGCGGATTCACCGGCGGGAGGGCCGTAAGGACAGATACGCAGTATTTT.